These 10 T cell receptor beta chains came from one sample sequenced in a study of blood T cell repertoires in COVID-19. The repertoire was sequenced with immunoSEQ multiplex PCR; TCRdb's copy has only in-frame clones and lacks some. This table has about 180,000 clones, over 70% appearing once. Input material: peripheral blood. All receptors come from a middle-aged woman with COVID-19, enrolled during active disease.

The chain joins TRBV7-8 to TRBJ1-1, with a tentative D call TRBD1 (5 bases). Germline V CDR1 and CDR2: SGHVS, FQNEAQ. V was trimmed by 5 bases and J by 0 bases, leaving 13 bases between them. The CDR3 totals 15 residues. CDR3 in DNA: TGTGCCAGCAGCCTACGACAGAGGCTGAACACTGAAGCTTTCTTT. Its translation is CASSLRQRLNTEAFF.

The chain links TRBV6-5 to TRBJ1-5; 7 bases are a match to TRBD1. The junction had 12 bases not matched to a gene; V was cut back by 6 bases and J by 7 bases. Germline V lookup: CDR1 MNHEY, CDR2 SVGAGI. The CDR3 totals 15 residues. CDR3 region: CASSPRGSPPQPQHF. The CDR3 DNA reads TGTGCCAGCAGCCCCAGGGGGAGCCCCCCGCAGCCCCAGCATTTT.

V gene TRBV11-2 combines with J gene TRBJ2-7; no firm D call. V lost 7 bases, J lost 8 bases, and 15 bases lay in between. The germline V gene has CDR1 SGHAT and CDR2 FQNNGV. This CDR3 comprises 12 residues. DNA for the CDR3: TGTGCCAGCACTCTAGGCGGCCCCCAGCAGTACTTC. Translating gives CASTLGGPQQYF.

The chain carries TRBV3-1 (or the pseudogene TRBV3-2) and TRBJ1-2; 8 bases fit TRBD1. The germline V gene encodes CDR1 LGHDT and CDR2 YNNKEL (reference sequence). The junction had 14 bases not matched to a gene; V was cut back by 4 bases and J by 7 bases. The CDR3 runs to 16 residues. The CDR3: CASSRLQGGRGTGYTF. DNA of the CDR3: TGTGCCAGCAGCCGGCTACAGGGGGGCCGCGGGACTGGCTACACCTTC.

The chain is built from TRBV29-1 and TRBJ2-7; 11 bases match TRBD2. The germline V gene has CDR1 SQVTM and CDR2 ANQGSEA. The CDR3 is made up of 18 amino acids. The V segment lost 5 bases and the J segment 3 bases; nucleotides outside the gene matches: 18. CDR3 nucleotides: TGCAGCGTTCGTGGCAGCGTCTTAGCGGGAGGGGCGATCTACGAGCAGTACTTC. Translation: CSVRGSVLAGGAIYEQYF.

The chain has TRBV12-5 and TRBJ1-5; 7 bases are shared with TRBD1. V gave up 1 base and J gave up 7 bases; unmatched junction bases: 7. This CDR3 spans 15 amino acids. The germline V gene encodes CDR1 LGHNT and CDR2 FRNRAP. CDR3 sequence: CASGLGSGQSQPQHF. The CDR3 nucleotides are TGTGCTAGTGGTTTGGGATCGGGACAGAGCCAGCCCCAGCATTTT. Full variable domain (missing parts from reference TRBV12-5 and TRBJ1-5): DARVTQTPRHKVTEMGQEVTMRCQPILGHNTVFWYRQTMMQGLELLAYFRNRAPLDDSGMPKDRFSAEMPDATLATLKIQPSEPRDSAVYFCASGLGSGQSQPQHFGDGTRLSIL.

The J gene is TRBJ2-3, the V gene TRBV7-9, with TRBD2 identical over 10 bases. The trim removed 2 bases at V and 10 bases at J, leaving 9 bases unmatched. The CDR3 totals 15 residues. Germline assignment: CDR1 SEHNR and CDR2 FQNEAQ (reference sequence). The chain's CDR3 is CASSLFSGGPPSQYF. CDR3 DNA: TGTGCCAGCAGCTTATTTAGCGGGGGGCCCCCTTCGCAGTATTTT.

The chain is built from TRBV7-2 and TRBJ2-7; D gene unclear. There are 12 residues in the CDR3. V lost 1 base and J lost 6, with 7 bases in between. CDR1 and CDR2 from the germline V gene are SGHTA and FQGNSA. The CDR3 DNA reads TGTGCCAGCAGCTTAGATATGTCCGAGCAGTACTTC. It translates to CASSLDMSEQYF. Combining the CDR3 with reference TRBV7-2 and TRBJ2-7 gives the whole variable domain GAGVSQSPSNKVTEKGKDVELRCDPISGHTALYWYRQSLGQGLEFLIYFQGNSAPDKSGLPSDRFSAERTGGSVSTLTIQRTQQEDSAVYLCASSLDMSEQYFGPGTRLTVT.

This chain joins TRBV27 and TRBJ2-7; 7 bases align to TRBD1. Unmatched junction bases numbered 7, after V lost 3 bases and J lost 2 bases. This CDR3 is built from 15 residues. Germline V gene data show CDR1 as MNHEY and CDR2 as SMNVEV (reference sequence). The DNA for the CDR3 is TGTGCCAGCAGTTTTCTAGGGGGCGAACCCTACGAGCAGTACTTC. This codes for CASSFLGGEPYEQYF.

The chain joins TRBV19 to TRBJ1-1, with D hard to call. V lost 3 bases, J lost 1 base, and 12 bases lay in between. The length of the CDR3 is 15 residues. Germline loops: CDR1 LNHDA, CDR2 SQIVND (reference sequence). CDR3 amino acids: CASSIGVAKNTEAFF. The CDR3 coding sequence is TGTGCCAGTAGTATCGGGGTCGCGAAGAACACTGAAGCTTTCTTT.